This T cell receptor beta chain was profiled in a study of OX40 agonist ivuxolimab in advanced cancers. Repertoires were generated with immunoSEQ multiplex PCR, while TCRdb's copy carries only in-frame clones and drops some. The sample lists tens of thousands of clones, 89% seen once, with 0.33% in the top ten. Overall study results and limits: On average, CD8+ T cells had more expanded clones than CD4+.

Comments on this clone: Its antigen remains unknown.

Any history of autoimmune disease or systemic immunosuppression disqualified patients. The V segment lost 6 bases and the J segment 7 bases; nucleotides outside the gene matches: 9. The CDR3 consists of 15 residues. Germline V CDR1 and CDR2: SNHLY, FYNNEI. This receptor was obtained from an adult with an advanced solid tumor such as melanoma, head and neck, liver or kidney cancer. This rearrangement joins TRBV2 to TRBJ1-4; TRBD1 matches at 9 bases. The sequencing here drew on CD4+ or CD8+ T cells sorted from blood, taken in a trial of the OX40 agonist ivuxolimab. CDR3 sequence: CASRAGTGTAEKLFF. In DNA, the CDR3 is TGTGCCAGCAGGGCCGGGACAGGGACCGCTGAAAAACTGTTTTTT.